The sequence of this T cell receptor (beta chain) was determined in a study of identical twins. MiXCR was run by TCRdb on the 5' RACE reads, yielding one entry per CDR3 protein. The sample lists 460,000 or so distinct CDR3 sequences, 11% to 15% occurring once. Study-wide points: Insertions were reduced in abundant cord blood beta clonotypes but not in memory repertoires.

This clonotype was seen a handful of times. As yet, its antigen is unknown. V lost 4 bases to trimming and J lost 3 bases, with 28 bases between them. Germline loops: CDR1 MNHEY, CDR2 SVGAGI. The CDR3 length is 19 residues. The same data also contributed to another study, on yellow fever vaccine responses in identical twins.

The chain is built from TRBV6-5 and TRBJ2-7; weak D call: TRBD2 (10 bases). This receptor was taken from a woman between 18 and 29 years old in good health. The sequenced material came from CD4+ T cells sorted from blood. The CDR3, as DNA: TGTGCCAGCAGTTTTCCCCGGGACAGGGCGGCTAGCGGGAGCTACGAGCAGTACTTC. The encoded protein is CASSFPRDRAASGSYEQYF.